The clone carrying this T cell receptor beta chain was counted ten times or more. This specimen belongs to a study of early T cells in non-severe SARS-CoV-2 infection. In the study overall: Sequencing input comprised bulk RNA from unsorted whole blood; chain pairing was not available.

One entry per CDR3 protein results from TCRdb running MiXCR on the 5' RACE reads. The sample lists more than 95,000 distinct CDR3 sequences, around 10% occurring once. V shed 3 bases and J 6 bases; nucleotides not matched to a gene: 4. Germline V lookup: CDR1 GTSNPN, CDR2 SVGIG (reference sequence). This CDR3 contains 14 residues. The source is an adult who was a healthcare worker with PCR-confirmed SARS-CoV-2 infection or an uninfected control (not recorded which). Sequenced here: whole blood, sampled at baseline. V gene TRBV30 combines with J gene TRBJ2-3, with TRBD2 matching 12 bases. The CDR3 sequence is CAWRRLAGEDTQYF. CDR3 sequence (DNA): TGTGCCTGGAGGAGACTAGCGGGGGAGGATACGCAGTATTTT.